A single sample is the source of the 8 T cell receptor beta chains below, sequenced in a study of long-term antiretroviral therapy in people with HIV. At survey level, the immunoSEQ assay was run in its v3.0 version. The assay was immunoSEQ multiplex PCR, and TCRdb's table has in-frame clones only and misses some. The sample includes tens of thousands of clones, 84% of them seen just once. Specimen: unsorted PBMCs, collected 0.4 years after starting antiretroviral therapy. These receptors all stem from a man aged 18 to 29 with HIV.

This clone was seen only once. The rearrangement links TRBV10-3 to TRBJ1-1; 9 nucleotides line up with TRBD1. CDR3 length equals 16 residues. CDR1 and CDR2 from the germline V gene are ENHRY and SYGVKD. Trimming cost V 0 bases and J 3 bases; bases outside gene matches: 5. The CDR3 DNA reads as TGTGCCATCAGTGAGTCCGGGACAGGGCCGGACACTGAAGCTTTCTTT. Translation: CAISESGTGPDTEAFF.

Here the CDR3 reads CASSPYLGVNTEAFF. The CDR3 nucleotides read TGTGCCAGCAGTCCCTACCTTGGGGTAAACACTGAAGCTTTCTTT. This sequence joins TRBV7-9 and TRBJ1-1; D unclear. The CDR3 has 15 amino acids. V lost 6 bases, J lost 2 bases, and 16 bases lay in between. Germline loops: CDR1 SEHNR, CDR2 FQNEAQ (reference sequence).

The chain links TRBV10-3 to TRBJ1-3, with no clear D. CDR3 size: 13 residues. Germline CDR1 is ENHRY and CDR2 is SYGVKD. V dropped 8 bases and J dropped 0 bases, with 8 bases sitting between them. CDR3 in amino acids: CAIQDGSGNTIYF. CDR3 nucleotides: TGTGCCATCCAGGACGGCTCTGGAAACACCATATATTTT.

In this sample, this clone turned up once. The chain carries TRBV9 and TRBJ1-3, with D possibly matching TRBD1 (6 bases). Germline CDR1 and CDR2: SGDLS and YYNGEE. The CDR3 loop spans 16 amino acids. V lost 3 bases, J lost 4 bases, and 17 bases lay in between. CDR3 DNA sequence: TGTGCCAGCAGCGCCCAGAGGGGGGTTGAAGGAAACACCATATATTTT. It encodes CASSAQRGVEGNTIYF.

The genes are TRBV11-2 and TRBJ1-3; D possibly corresponds to TRBD1 (5 bases). From germline, CDR1 is SGHAT and CDR2 FQNNGV. The CDR3 totals 16 residues. V was pared by 1 base and J by 1 base, with 11 bases between. CDR3 loop: CASSLARQYSGNTIYF. DNA of the CDR3: TGTGCCAGCAGCTTAGCCCGACAGTATTCTGGAAACACCATATATTTT.

V is TRBV5-4 and J is TRBJ2-1, with 10 bases lining up with TRBD1. Looked up from germline, CDR1 is SGHNT and CDR2 is YYREEE (reference sequence). The CDR3 extends over 13 amino acids. The J segment lost 8 bases and the V segment lost 4 bases, leaving 3 bases of the junction unmatched. The chain's CDR3 is CASSLGQGDEQFF. The CDR3 coding sequence is TGTGCCAGCAGCCTAGGACAGGGGGATGAGCAGTTCTTC.

The chain employs TRBV6-5 and TRBJ1-5; D unclear. Germline CDR1 and CDR2: MNHEY and SVGAGI. Between the trimmed V and J ends, which lost 2 bases and 1 base, there was a span of 9 bases. This CDR3 contains 15 residues. The CDR3 DNA follows: TGTGCCAGCAGTTACCACACTTTAAGCAATCAGCCCCAGCATTTT. This translates into CASSYHTLSNQPQHF.

Only one count was recorded for this clone. The chain uses TRBV7-2 and TRBJ1-5; TRBD1 is a possible D gene (5 bases). The CDR3 is made up of 18 amino acids. Germline assignment: CDR1 SGHTA and CDR2 FQGNSA. Trimming stripped 3 bases from V and 6 bases from J, with 24 bases between. CDR3 amino acids: CASSLRLRDASGGQPQHF. The DNA of the CDR3 is TGTGCCAGCAGCTTGCGTCTACGAGACGCGTCTGGGGGTCAGCCCCAGCATTTT.